The 32 T cell receptor delta chains presented below share a single source sample, sequenced in a study of Vδ1+ human thymocytes. Antigens for these TCRs are unknown. Overall study findings and caveats: Thymic TRG and TRD repertoires appeared highly polyclonal.

Extracted RNA was reverse transcribed into cDNA. Multiplex PCR used pooled V-gene forward primers and a constant-region reverse primer to amplify CDR3s. With CATT, TCRdb re-called clones from the multiplex PCR reads. The table includes around 60,000 delta-chain clones, roughly 16% detected once. Specimen: Vdelta1+ gamma-delta thymocytes from the thymus. Subset meaning: FACS-sorted CD3+ TCRalphabeta- TCRVdelta1+ TCRVdelta2- thymocytes. All receptors derive from a girl under three years old who had congenital heart surgery.

The chain is built from TRDV1 and TRDJ1; no reliable D call. The length of the CDR3 is 22 residues. The V end lost 1 base, the J end lost 3 bases, and 33 bases lay between the germline ends. Germline V gene sequence: CDR1 TSWWSYY, CDR2 QGS. The CDR3 region is CALGERYPPPRTRCPQPDKLIF. CDR3 sequence (DNA): TGTGCTCTTGGGGAACGTTACCCCCCCCCACGAACACGATGCCCCCAGCCCGATAAACTCATCTTT.

This clone was counted between two and nine times. The chain is built from TRDV1 and TRDJ1; no definite D call. This CDR3 comprises 16 residues. The V and J ends lost 5 bases and 7 bases respectively, with 23 bases between them. Per the germline V gene, CDR1 is TSWWSYY and CDR2 is QGS. Here the CDR3 DNA reads TGTGCTCTTGGGCCCCGACCCCGCTCCGCTGAGGGTAAACTCATCTTT. Translated, it gives CALGPRPRSAEGKLIF.

The V call is TRDV1, the J call TRDJ1, with 11 bases lining up with TRDD3. CDR3 size: 18 residues. J lost 11 bases, V lost 2 bases, and 19 bases had no gene match. Germline CDR1 is TSWWSYY and CDR2 is QGS. In nucleotides, the CDR3 is TGTGCTCTTGGGGAAGACCCGGATTTTGTACTGGGGGATAAAGGGCTCATCTTT. This translates into CALGEDPDFVLGDKGLIF.

The chain has TRDV1 and TRDJ1, with 12 bases that match TRDD3. The CDR3 consists of 16 residues. Germline CDR1 reads TSWWSYY; CDR2 reads QGS. The ends lost 6 bases at V and 3 bases at J; junction bases unmatched: 8. CDR3: CALGSSTGGYSDKLIF. DNA for the CDR3: TGTGCTCTTGGTTCCTCTACTGGGGGATACTCCGATAAACTCATCTTT.

This clone was recorded a few times. The V and J genes are TRDV1 and TRDJ1, with D hard to call. Germline V gene data show CDR1 as TSWWSYY and CDR2 as QGS. The CDR3 covers 17 residues. V dropped 2 bases and J dropped 0 bases, with 16 bases sitting between them. The CDR3 here is CALGEDLLPPYTDKLIF. Written as DNA, the CDR3 is TGTGCTCTTGGGGAAGATCTCCTGCCACCGTACACCGATAAACTCATCTTT.

This clone was detected only a few times. The V gene is TRDV1, the J gene TRDJ1, with 8 bases lining up with TRDD3. Per the germline V gene, CDR1 is TSWWSYY and CDR2 is QGS. V lost 2 bases and J lost 0; bases outside the gene matches: 5. The CDR3 is 16 residues long. CDR3 loop: CALGECWGTYTDKLIF. The CDR3 DNA follows: TGTGCTCTTGGGGAATGCTGGGGGACGTACACCGATAAACTCATCTTT.

This clone was counted a few times. This sequence joins TRDV1 and TRDJ1, with D perhaps given as TRDD2 or TRDD3 (5 bases each). The CDR3 is 19 amino acids. Trimming left V 5 bases short and J 0 bases short, with 25 bases between. Germline CDR1 is TSWWSYY and CDR2 is QGS. Here the CDR3 DNA reads TGTGCTCTTGGGCCCCCTCCTATTCCATACGGAGGGGACACCGATAAACTCATCTTT. The encoded protein is CALGPPPIPYGGDTDKLIF.

The genes are TRDV1 and TRDJ1; maybe TRDD3 (5 bases). The CDR3 runs to 17 residues. Germline CDR1 reads TSWWSYY; CDR2 reads QGS. With 4 bases removed from V and 0 bases from J, the gap between germline ends came to 18 bases. The CDR3 region has the DNA TGTGCTCTTGGGGTTTCCGCATCGAATACGTACACCGATAAACTCATCTTT. Translating gives CALGVSASNTYTDKLIF.

Notes on this clone: A clone one base away is much larger, so this may be a read error. The sample has other DNA sequences that encode this CDR3 too. The genes are TRAV29/DV5 and TRDJ1; D is ambiguous. V lost 0 bases and J lost 5, with 5 bases in between. Germline V lookup: CDR1 NSMFDY, CDR2 ISSIKDK. The CDR3 is 11 residues long. In DNA, the CDR3 is TGTGCAGCAAGCGCGCGGGATAAACTCATCTTT. It yields the protein CAASARDKLIF.

This clone counts as medium-sized. V and J are TRDV2 and TRDJ3; 7 bases are shared with TRDD3. This CDR3 region has 18 residues. Unmatched junction bases numbered 4, after V lost 0 bases and J lost 0 bases. Germline CDR1 is GEAIGNYY and CDR2 is EKD. The CDR3 coding sequence is TGTGCCTGTGACACCTGGATACGCGTCTCCTGGGACACCCGACAGATGTTTTTC. Translated: CACDTWIRVSWDTRQMFF.

The table lists this clone with a few counts. J is TRDJ1 and V is TRDV1, with 9 bases that match TRDD3. The CDR3 is 27 amino acids. Germline trimming cut 3 bases from V and 2 bases from J; bases unmatched to any gene: 40. Germline CDR1 and CDR2: TSWWSYY and QGS. CDR3 protein: CALGDLSRLPPLGVMGDMVFWTDKLIF. The CDR3 region has the DNA TGTGCTCTTGGGGATCTTTCCCGCCTTCCTCCCCTTGGGGTGATGGGGGATATGGTCTTTTGGACCGATAAACTCATCTTT.

Concerning this clone: A read error may be the cause here, since a much bigger clone is one base away. The chain links TRDV2 to TRDJ1; no definite D call. V was pared by 1 base and J by 1 base, with 18 bases between. The CDR3 is 17 amino acids. Germline V gene sequence: CDR1 GEAIGNYY, CDR2 EKD. The CDR3 reads CACDTPRAPPCTDKLIF. The CDR3 DNA is TGTGCCTGTGACACGCCTCGGGCTCCCCCGTGCACCGATAAACTCATCTTT.

The genes are TRDV1 and TRDJ1; the match to TRDD3 covers 11 bases. The germline gives CDR1 TSWWSYY, CDR2 QGS. The CDR3 covers 23 residues. Trimming cost V 0 bases and J 0 bases; bases outside gene matches: 21. This CDR3 reads CALGELPPPLWGIRHLYTDKLIF. CDR3 coding DNA: TGTGCTCTTGGGGAACTTCCCCCTCCCTTATGGGGGATACGCCACCTGTACACCGATAAACTCATCTTT.

The chain carries TRAV29/DV5 and TRDJ1; TRDD3 matches 12 bases. In germline, CDR1 is NSMFDY, CDR2 ISSIKDK. CDR3 length: 17 residues. V lost 5 bases to trimming and J lost 3 bases; unmatched junction nucleotides: 14. The CDR3 sequence: CAAAFLLGDTDADKLIF. The CDR3 bases are TGTGCAGCGGCCTTCTTACTGGGGGATACAGACGCCGATAAACTCATCTTT.

This clone was observed a few times. This chain links TRDV1 with TRDJ1; 13 nucleotides line up with TRDD3. Germline V lookup: CDR1 TSWWSYY, CDR2 QGS. V gave up 4 bases and J gave up 8 bases; unmatched junction bases: 25. This CDR3 is 21 amino acids long. CDR3 coding DNA: TGTGCTCTTGGGGCTTCCCGCACTTTACTGGGGGATACGCTGCCATACACAAAACTCATCTTT. This translates into CALGASRTLLGDTLPYTKLIF.

This chain links TRDV1 with TRDJ1, with D uncertain. The CDR3 is 18 amino acids. Between the trimmed V and J ends, which lost 3 bases and 0 bases, there was a span of 20 bases. Per germline, CDR1 TSWWSYY and CDR2 QGS. The CDR3 coding sequence is TGTGCTCTTGGGGAGCCATTTCCGCTGATCGGGGACACCGATAAACTCATCTTT. Protein sequence: CALGEPFPLIGDTDKLIF.

There are a few counts of this clone. The chain uses TRDV1 and TRDJ1; unclear D gene. This CDR3 is built from 16 residues. Trimming removed 0 bases at V and 0 bases at J, with 11 bases between. From germline, CDR1 is TSWWSYY and CDR2 QGS. CDR3 loop: CALGELGNRYTDKLIF. The CDR3 DNA follows: TGTGCTCTTGGGGAACTGGGAAACCGGTACACCGATAAACTCATCTTT.

This clone came up a few times. This sequence joins TRDV1 and TRDJ1; 12 bases are a match to TRDD3. Germline V gives CDR1 TSWWSYY, CDR2 QGS. The CDR3 runs 22 residues. The V segment lost 3 bases and the J segment 3 bases; nucleotides outside the gene matches: 23. For the CDR3, the DNA is TGTGCTCTTGGGGACTTCTTGAAACAACTGGGGGATACCCAAGCGTACGCCGATAAACTCATCTTT. It specifies CALGDFLKQLGDTQAYADKLIF.

The chain carries TRDV1 and TRDJ1; 9 bases line up with TRDD3. The CDR3 contains 20 residues. From germline, CDR1 is TSWWSYY and CDR2 QGS. J gave up 2 bases and V 2 bases, and 18 bases lay outside the gene matches. The CDR3 spells CALGESRAGGSPSWTDKLIF. DNA for the CDR3: TGTGCTCTTGGGGAAAGCAGGGCTGGGGGATCCCCCTCGTGGACCGATAAACTCATCTTT.

This clone was observed a few times. The gene calls are TRDV1 and TRDJ1, with 12 bases identical to TRDD3. V gave up 2 bases and J gave up 0 bases; unmatched junction bases: 25. CDR1 and CDR2 (germline): TSWWSYY, QGS. The length of the CDR3 is 24 residues. The CDR3 DNA sequence: TGTGCTCTTGGGGAAACCCTAGAATTGGCGGGCTGGGGGATACGGGGGTCGTACACCGATAAACTCATCTTT. Its protein product is CALGETLELAGWGIRGSYTDKLIF.

This clone has more than one count but fewer than ten. The chain links TRDV1 to TRDJ1; a possible D gene is TRDD3 (5 bases). CDR1 is TSWWSYY, CDR2 QGS, per germline. Trimming took off 3 bases at V and 9 bases at J, with 23 bases between the two ends. This CDR3 is 16 amino acids long. The CDR3 coding sequence is TGTGCTCTTGGGGACTTTCCGGGTGGGGACACCGTTGAACTCATCTTT. It specifies CALGDFPGGDTVELIF.

The genes are TRDV1 and TRDJ1; possibly TRDD1 or TRDD3 for D (5 bases each). The V gene lost 0 bases and the J gene lost 1 base, with 33 bases spanning the gap. Germline CDR1 TSWWSYY, CDR2 QGS. CDR3 length: 23 amino acids. CDR3 nucleotides: TGTGCTCTTGGGGAACTAATAGCTTTTCCGCTGGGTGGATTTCAGGAGTGCACCGATAAACTCATCTTT. Amino acid sequence: CALGELIAFPLGGFQECTDKLIF.

This rearrangement joins TRAV29/DV5 to TRDJ1; the match to TRDD3 covers 13 bases. Germline V lookup: CDR1 NSMFDY, CDR2 ISSIKDK. V was clipped by 5 bases and J by 0 bases; unmatched bases: 43. This CDR3 has 28 amino acids. The CDR3 DNA reads as TGTGCAGCCCGCCCGGGCCTTCCTACTTTCCAACTGGGGGATACGCGTATTAGACTGCTCATGTACACCGATAAACTCATCTTT. This encodes CAARPGLPTFQLGDTRIRLLMYTDKLIF.

The chain has TRDV1 and TRDJ1; 8 positions agree with TRDD3. With 0 bases clipped from V and 7 bases from J, the junction kept 22 bases outside the gene matches. This CDR3 is built from 20 residues. The germline CDR1 and CDR2 sequences are TSWWSYY and QGS. CDR3 bases: TGTGCTCTTGGGGAACTTCCCTACGGTACTGGGGGCCCCCCGGATGGTAAACTCATCTTT. Its translation is CALGELPYGTGGPPDGKLIF.

This clone was recorded a few times. The chain combines TRDV1 with TRDJ1; TRDD2 matches 7 bases. V shed 3 bases, J shed 0 bases, and the junction held 13 bases outside the gene matches. Germline V gene data show CDR1 as TSWWSYY and CDR2 as QGS. The CDR3 has 18 residues. This CDR3 reads CALGDPSFPTGYTDKLIF. The CDR3 DNA follows: TGTGCTCTTGGGGATCCTTCCTTTCCCACTGGCTACACCGATAAACTCATCTTT.

This clone occurred a few times. The chain carries TRDV1 and TRDJ1; 9 bases are a match to TRDD3. The germline V gene has CDR1 TSWWSYY and CDR2 QGS. The CDR3 loop spans 22 amino acids. The J segment lost 2 bases and the V segment lost 3 bases, leaving 25 bases of the junction unmatched. In DNA, the CDR3 is TGTGCTCTTGGGGATCAAAGGCCTTCTCCCTTTCTGGGGGATCCGGGGACCGATAAACTCATCTTT. Protein sequence: CALGDQRPSPFLGDPGTDKLIF.

The genes are TRDV1 and TRDJ1; 11 bases agree with TRDD3. Germline loops: CDR1 TSWWSYY, CDR2 QGS. This CDR3 region has 21 residues. V dropped 5 bases and J dropped 0; count of bases not matched to a gene: 20. The CDR3 DNA is TGTGCTCTTGGGACCGATTCCTGGCTGGGGGATACTCATTCGTACACCGATAAACTCATCTTT. Amino acid sequence: CALGTDSWLGDTHSYTDKLIF.

V usage is TRDV1 and J usage is TRDJ1; 12 nucleotides align to TRDD3. Germline V gives CDR1 TSWWSYY, CDR2 QGS. The CDR3 contains 18 residues. The J segment lost 2 bases and the V segment lost 4 bases, leaving 11 bases of the junction unmatched. For the CDR3, the DNA is TGTGCTCTTGGGGGGTACACGTACTGGGGGATACCGACCGATAAACTCATCTTT. Amino acid sequence: CALGGYTYWGIPTDKLIF.

This clone is medium-sized within its sample. The V gene is TRDV2, the J gene TRDJ1; 7 bases match TRDD3. CDR1 and CDR2 from the germline V gene are GEAIGNYY and EKD. V dropped 8 bases and J dropped 7; count of bases not matched to a gene: 15. This CDR3 spans 14 amino acids. CDR3 region: CASQRGGIDLKLIF. The CDR3 DNA follows: TGTGCCTCCCAACGAGGGGGGATTGACCTTAAACTCATCTTT.

This chain connects TRDV1 to TRDJ1, with 7 bases identical to TRDD3. This CDR3 is built from 21 residues. Unmatched junction bases numbered 30, after V lost 6 bases and J lost 5 bases. Germline V gene sequence: CDR1 TSWWSYY, CDR2 QGS. CDR3 amino acids: CALGHTGADELGGGLPDKLIF. As DNA, the CDR3 is TGTGCTCTTGGCCATACGGGTGCCGATGAACTAGGTGGGGGACTACCAGATAAACTCATCTTT.

This clone was detected only a few times. This sequence joins TRDV1 and TRDJ1, with 11 bases identical to TRDD3. Germline V lookup: CDR1 TSWWSYY, CDR2 QGS. The CDR3 runs to 24 residues. The V segment lost 4 bases and the J segment 1 base; nucleotides outside the gene matches: 29. The CDR3 bases are TGTGCTCTTGGGGTAAAGACATTCCCTCACTGGGGGATAGCTGGAATAACGGCCACCGATAAACTCATCTTT. The encoded protein is CALGVKTFPHWGIAGITATDKLIF.

The V and J genes are TRDV1 and TRDJ1; 12 bases are shared with TRDD3. Looked up from germline, CDR1 is TSWWSYY and CDR2 is QGS. This CDR3 spans 18 amino acids. J gave up 3 bases and V 4 bases, and 12 bases lay outside the gene matches. The CDR3 reads CALGVHRLGDTRSDKLIF. CDR3 nucleotides: TGTGCTCTTGGGGTCCATCGGCTGGGGGATACGAGGTCCGATAAACTCATCTTT.